Listed here are 14 T cell receptor beta chains from one sample, sequenced in a study of blood T cell repertoires in COVID-19. Profiling relied on immunoSEQ multiplex PCR, and the TCRdb table lists in-frame clones only, not all of them. Of around 140,000 clones listed, 75% to 90% are singletons. Sequenced material: peripheral blood. The origin of the receptors is a man aged 45-65 years with active COVID-19.

This clone was picked up one time. This rearrangement joins TRBV7-2 to TRBJ2-4; 16 nucleotides line up with TRBD2. This CDR3 spans 18 amino acids. CDR1 and CDR2 (germline): SGHTA, FQGNSA. The V and J ends lost 0 bases and 8 bases, in that order; junction bases with no gene match: 7. The CDR3 protein is CASSLAGTSGGAVDIQYF. CDR3 sequence (DNA): TGTGCCAGCAGCTTAGCCGGGACTAGCGGGGGGGCAGTGGACATTCAGTACTTC.

The chain couples TRBV3-1 (or the pseudogene TRBV3-2) to TRBJ1-6; D uncertain. Trimming cost V 1 base and J 9 bases, with 7 bases left between them. This CDR3 is 13 amino acids long. Germline CDR1 reads LGHDT; CDR2 reads YNNKEL (reference sequence). CDR3 amino acids: CASSQARASPLHF. The CDR3 region has the DNA TGTGCCAGCAGCCAAGCGCGGGCTTCACCCCTCCACTTT.

The chain joins TRBV27 to TRBJ1-1; the match to TRBD1 covers 8 bases. Germline loops: CDR1 MNHEY, CDR2 SMNVEV (reference sequence). This CDR3 is 13 amino acids long. The ends lost 7 bases at V and 3 bases at J; junction bases unmatched: 4. The CDR3 bases are TGTGCCAGCACCACAGGGGGACACACTGAAGCTTTCTTT. Translated, it gives CASTTGGHTEAFF.

This sequence joins TRBV10-3 and TRBJ2-7, with 7 bases fitting TRBD1. This CDR3 has 13 amino acids. With V trimmed by 2 bases and J by 5 bases, 3 bases remained unmatched. In germline, CDR1 is ENHRY, CDR2 SYGVKD. The CDR3 spells CAISEGQANEQYF. The CDR3 DNA reads TGTGCCATCAGTGAGGGACAGGCCAACGAGCAGTACTTC.

This clone was detected once. V is TRBV19 and J is TRBJ1-1; D unresolved. Germline CDR1 and CDR2: LNHDA and SQIVND (reference sequence). Trimming stripped 1 base from V and 6 bases from J, with 15 bases between. The CDR3 is 15 residues long. The CDR3, as DNA: TGTGCCAGTAGTATAGGGAGGCCCCGAGGCGCTGAAGCTTTCTTT. Translating gives CASSIGRPRGAEAFF.

The rearrangement uses TRBV4-2 and TRBJ2-6, with TRBD2 identical over 7 bases. The CDR3 has 17 amino acids. Losses at the gene ends were 1 base for V and 4 bases for J; bases not matched to a gene: 7. Germline V gene sequence: CDR1 LGHNA, CDR2 YNFKEQ. The CDR3 bases are TGTGCCAGCAGCCAAGGAGGACTAGTAAGAGGGGCCAACGTCCTGACTTTC. Its translation is CASSQGGLVRGANVLTF.

This chain connects TRBV6-5 to TRBJ1-1, with TRBD1 matching 8 bases. Germline CDR1 and CDR2: MNHEY and SVGAGI. This CDR3 is 15 amino acids long. V dropped 5 bases and J dropped 6; count of bases not matched to a gene: 11. The CDR3 DNA follows: TGTGCCAGCAGTACATCCGGGACAGGTAGGCCTGAAGCTTTCTTT. Amino acid sequence: CASSTSGTGRPEAFF.

This chain connects TRBV4-2 to TRBJ1-2, with a possible D match to TRBD1 (6 bases). Germline V gene data show CDR1 as LGHNA and CDR2 as YNFKEQ. V was shortened by 8 bases and J by 6 bases, with 19 bases between the two germline ends. The length of the CDR3 is 14 residues. The CDR3 nucleotides read TGTGCCAGCCGAACAGCCAGGGGAGGGGATGGCTACACCTTC. Amino acids: CASRTARGGDGYTF.

The genes are TRBV2 and TRBJ2-1, with TRBD1 identical over 11 bases. V lost 8 bases and J lost 2; bases outside the gene matches: 2. CDR1 is SNHLY, CDR2 FYNNEI, per germline. CDR3 size: 14 residues. The DNA for the CDR3 is TGTGCCAGCGGGGACAGGGGGGCCTACAATGAGCAGTTCTTC. This translates into CASGDRGAYNEQFF.

The V gene is TRBV21-1, the J gene TRBJ2-7; whether TRBD1, the table's D call, matches the DNA was not checked. TRBV21-1 is shown as a pseudogene. The CDR3 extends over 16 amino acids. Here the CDR3 reads CASSGAGTHNSYEQYF. CDR3 sequence (DNA): TGTGCCAGCAGCGGGGCCGGGACACACAACTCCTACGAGCAGTACTTC.

The chain employs TRBV20-1 and TRBJ2-1; TRBD1 is a possible D gene (5 bases). This CDR3 is 13 amino acids long. Germline CDR1 and CDR2: DFQATT and SNEGSKA (reference sequence). The V end was cut by 3 bases, the J end by 5 bases, with 11 bases between. The CDR3 DNA is TGCAGTGCTAGTTTGGGGCACAACAATGAGCAGTTCTTC. This codes for CSASLGHNNEQFF.

CDR3 protein: CASSPIGGDYNEQFF. The CDR3 DNA is TGTGCCAGCTCACCAATCGGGGGGGACTACAATGAGCAGTTCTTC. The chain carries TRBV18 and TRBJ2-1, with 8 bases identical to TRBD2. V shed 2 bases and J 3 bases; nucleotides not matched to a gene: 3. This CDR3 region has 15 residues. The germline V gene has CDR1 KGHSH and CDR2 LQKENI. Drawing the rest from reference TRBV18 and TRBJ2-1, the complete variable domain is NAGVMQNPRHLVRRRGQEARLRCSPMKGHSHVYWYRQLPEEGLKFMVYLQKENIIDESGMPKERFSAEFPKEGPSILRIQQVVRGDSAAYFCASSPIGGDYNEQFFGPGTRLTVL.

The chain links TRBV4-2 to TRBJ1-6; 9 bases agree with TRBD1. Germline V gene sequence: CDR1 LGHNA, CDR2 YNFKEQ. The V segment lost 4 bases and the J segment 9 bases; nucleotides outside the gene matches: 4. The CDR3 spans 14 residues. In nucleotides, the CDR3 is TGTGCCAGCAGCCGGGACAGGGTGGCTTCACCCCTCCACTTT. This sequence encodes CASSRDRVASPLHF.

This clone has only one observation. This chain joins TRBV7-3 and TRBJ1-1; D is possibly TRBD1 (5 bases). The CDR3 consists of 13 residues. Per germline, CDR1 SGHTA and CDR2 FQGTGA. The V end lost 3 bases, the J end lost 4 bases, and 9 bases lay between the germline ends. For the CDR3, the DNA is TGTGCCAGCAGCTTTCAGGGAGGCACTGAAGCTTTCTTT. Translation gives CASSFQGGTEAFF.